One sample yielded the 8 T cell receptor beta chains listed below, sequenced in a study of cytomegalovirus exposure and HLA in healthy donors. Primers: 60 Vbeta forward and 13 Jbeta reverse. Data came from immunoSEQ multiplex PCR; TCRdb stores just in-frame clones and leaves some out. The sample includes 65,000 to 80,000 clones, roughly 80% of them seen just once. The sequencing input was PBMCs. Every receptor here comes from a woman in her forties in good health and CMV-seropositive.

CDR3 sequence: CASSRTVQNTEAFF. The CDR3 DNA sequence: TGTGCCAGCAGTCGGACAGTCCAGAACACTGAAGCTTTCTTT. The chain couples TRBV6-5 to TRBJ1-1; D is perhaps TRBD1 (6 bases). V lost 5 bases and J 1 base, leaving 11 bases between the germline ends. The CDR3 loop spans 14 amino acids. Germline V gene lookup returns CDR1 MNHEY and CDR2 SVGAGI.

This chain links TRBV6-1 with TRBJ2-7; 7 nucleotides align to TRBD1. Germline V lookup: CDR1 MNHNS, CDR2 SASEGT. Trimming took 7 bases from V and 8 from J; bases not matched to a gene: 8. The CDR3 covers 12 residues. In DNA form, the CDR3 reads TGTGCCAGCACGGAACAGGGGCAAAAGCAGTACTTC. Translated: CASTEQGQKQYF.

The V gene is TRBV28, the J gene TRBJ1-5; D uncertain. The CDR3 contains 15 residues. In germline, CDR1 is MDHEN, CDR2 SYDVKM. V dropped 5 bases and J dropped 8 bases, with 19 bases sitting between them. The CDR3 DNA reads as TGTGCCAGCAGTCCCCCCCCCAGGCTCTCTGAGCCCCAGCATTTT. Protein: CASSPPPRLSEPQHF. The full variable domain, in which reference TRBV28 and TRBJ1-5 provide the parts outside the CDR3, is DVKVTQSSRYLVKRTGEKVFLECVQDMDHENMFWYRQDPGLGLRLIYFSYDVKMKEKGDIPEGYSVSREKKERFSLILESASTNQTSMYLCASSPPPRLSEPQHFGDGTRLSIL.

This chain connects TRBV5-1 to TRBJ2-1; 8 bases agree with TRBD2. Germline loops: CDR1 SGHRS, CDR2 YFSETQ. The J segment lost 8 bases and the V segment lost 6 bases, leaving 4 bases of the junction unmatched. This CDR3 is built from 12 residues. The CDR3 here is CASTAGEDEQFF. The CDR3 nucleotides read TGCGCCAGCACAGCGGGAGAAGATGAGCAGTTCTTC.

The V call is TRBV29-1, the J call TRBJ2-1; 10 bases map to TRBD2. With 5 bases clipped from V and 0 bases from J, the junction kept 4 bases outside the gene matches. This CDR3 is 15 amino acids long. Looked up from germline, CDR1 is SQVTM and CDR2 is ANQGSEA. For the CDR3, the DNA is TGCAGCGTTAATAGCGGGAGGAGCTCCTACAATGAGCAGTTCTTC. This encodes CSVNSGRSSYNEQFF.

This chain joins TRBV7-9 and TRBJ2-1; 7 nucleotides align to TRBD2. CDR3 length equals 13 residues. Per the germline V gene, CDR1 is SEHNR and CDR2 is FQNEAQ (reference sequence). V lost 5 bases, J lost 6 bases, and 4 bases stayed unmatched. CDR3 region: CASSPRLANEQFF. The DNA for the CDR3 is TGTGCCAGCAGCCCACGACTAGCCAATGAGCAGTTCTTC. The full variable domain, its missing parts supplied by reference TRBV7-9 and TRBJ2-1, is DTGVSQNPRHKITKRGQNVTFRCDPISEHNRLYWYRQTLGQGPEFLTYFQNEAQLEKSRLLSDRFSAERPKGSFSTLEIQRTEQGDSAMYLCASSPRLANEQFFGPGTRLTVL.

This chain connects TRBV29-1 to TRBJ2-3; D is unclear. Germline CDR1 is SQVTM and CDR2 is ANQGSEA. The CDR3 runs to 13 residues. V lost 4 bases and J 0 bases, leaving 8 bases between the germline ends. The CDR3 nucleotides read TGCAGCGTTGCCGGCGGTAGCACAGATACGCAGTATTTT. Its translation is CSVAGGSTDTQYF.

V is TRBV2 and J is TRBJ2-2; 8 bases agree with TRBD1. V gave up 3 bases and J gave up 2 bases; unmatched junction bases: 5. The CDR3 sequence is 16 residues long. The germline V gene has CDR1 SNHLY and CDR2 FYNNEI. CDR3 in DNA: TGTGCCAGCAGTGAGGCGGGACAGGCTAACACCGGGGAGCTGTTTTTT. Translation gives CASSEAGQANTGELFF.